This entry features one T cell receptor (beta chain) sequence. This sample was included in a study of glioma-infiltrating T cells after dendritic cell vaccination. Using immunoSEQ multiplex PCR, the repertoire was profiled, and TCRdb retains in-frame clones only, with some absent. The repertoire holds tens of thousands of clones, with 85% to 95% as singletons. V shed 4 bases, J shed 6 bases, and the junction held 9 bases outside the gene matches. The V gene's germline CDR1 is SGDLS and CDR2 YYNGEE. The CDR3 has 18 amino acids. The chain joins TRBV9 to TRBJ2-2, with 16 bases lining up with TRBD2. Material: blood, obtained before dendritic cell vaccination. This TCR derives from a human donor with glioblastoma. CDR3 coding DNA: TGTGCCAGCAGCTACCTACCAGGGACTAGCGGGGGGGCCGGGGAGCTGTTTTTT. Translation gives CASSYLPGTSGGAGELFF.